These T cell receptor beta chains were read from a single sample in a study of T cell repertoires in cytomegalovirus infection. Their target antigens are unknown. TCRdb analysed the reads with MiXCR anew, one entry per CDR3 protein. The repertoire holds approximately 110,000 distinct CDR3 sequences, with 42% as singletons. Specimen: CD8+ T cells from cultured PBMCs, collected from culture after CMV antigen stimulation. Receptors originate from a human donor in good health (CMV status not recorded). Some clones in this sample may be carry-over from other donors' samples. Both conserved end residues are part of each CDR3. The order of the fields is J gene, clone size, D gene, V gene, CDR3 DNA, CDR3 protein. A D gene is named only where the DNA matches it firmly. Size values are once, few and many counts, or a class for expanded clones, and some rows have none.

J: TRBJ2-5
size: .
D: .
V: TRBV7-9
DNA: TGTGCCAGCAGCTTAGATGCGGTCGAGACCCAGTACTTC
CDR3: CASSLDAVETQYF

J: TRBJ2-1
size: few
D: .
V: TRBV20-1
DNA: TGCAGTGCAAGGGGGCGGGAGTACAATGAGCAGTTCTTC
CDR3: CSARGREYNEQFF

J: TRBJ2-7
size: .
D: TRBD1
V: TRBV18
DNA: TGTGCCAGCTCACCCGGGACAGGCCTCTCCTACGAGCAGTACTTC
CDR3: CASSPGTGLSYEQYF

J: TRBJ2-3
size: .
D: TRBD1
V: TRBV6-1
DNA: TGTGCCAGCAGTGATAACAGGGGGCCCTCCACAGATACGCAGTATTTT
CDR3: CASSDNRGPSTDTQYF

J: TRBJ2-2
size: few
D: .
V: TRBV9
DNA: TGTGCCAGCAGCCCGGGACAGAACACCGGGGAGCTGTTTTTT
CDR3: CASSPGQNTGELFF

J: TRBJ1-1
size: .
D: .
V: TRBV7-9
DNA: TGTGCCAGCAGGGACCGGGACGTGGAATTGGCTTTCTTT
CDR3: CASRDRDVELAFF

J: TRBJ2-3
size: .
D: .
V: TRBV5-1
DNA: TGCGCCAGCAGACCAATAGCAAGCACAGATACGCAGTATTTT
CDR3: CASRPIASTDTQYF

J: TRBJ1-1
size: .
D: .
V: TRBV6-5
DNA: TGTGCCAGCAGTTACGAGGAGATCACTGAAGCTTTCTTT
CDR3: CASSYEEITEAFF

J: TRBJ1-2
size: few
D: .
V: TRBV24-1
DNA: TGTGCCACCAGTGATCGGACGTTCCTCGGTGGCTACACCTTC
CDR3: CATSDRTFLGGYTF

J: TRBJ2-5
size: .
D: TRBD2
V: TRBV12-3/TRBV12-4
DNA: TGTGCCAGCAGCCCCTGGAGGACTAGCGGAATCCAAGAGACCCAGTACTTC
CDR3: CASSPWRTSGIQETQYF

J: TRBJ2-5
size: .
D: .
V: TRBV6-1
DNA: TGTGCCAGCAGCATGGGGAACCTAGGGGGGGCCCAGTACTTC
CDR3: CASSMGNLGGAQYF

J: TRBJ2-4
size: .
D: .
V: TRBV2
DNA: TGTGCCAGCAGTGAAGCGCTTCGGAGGGTTGGAGTAGCCAAAAACATTCAGTACTTC
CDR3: CASSEALRRVGVAKNIQYF

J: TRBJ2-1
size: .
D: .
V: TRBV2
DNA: TGTGCCAGCAGCCTCAACGGCATCGTATCTGAGCAGTTCTTC
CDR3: CASSLNGIVSEQFF

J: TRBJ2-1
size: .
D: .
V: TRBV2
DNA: TGTGCCAGCAGTGAACTGAATCCGTACAATGAGCAGTTCTTC
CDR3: CASSELNPYNEQFF

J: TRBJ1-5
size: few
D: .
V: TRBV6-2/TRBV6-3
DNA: TGTGCCAGCAGTCGAGGGAGTTCGGCTATGGGGAATCAGCCCCAGCATTTT
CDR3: CASSRGSSAMGNQPQHF

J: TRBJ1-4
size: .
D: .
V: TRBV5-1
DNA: TGCGCCAGCAGTTTACTACCAGAGGCAACTAATGAAAAACTGTTTTTT
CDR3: CASSLLPEATNEKLFF

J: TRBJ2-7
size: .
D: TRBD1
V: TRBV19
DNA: TGTGCCAGTAGCCTAACAGGGGTATCCTACGAGCAGTACTTC
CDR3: CASSLTGVSYEQYF

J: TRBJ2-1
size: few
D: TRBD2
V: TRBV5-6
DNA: TGTGCCAGCACCTCCGTGGGCGGGAGCTCCTACAATGAGCAGTTCTTC
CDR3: CASTSVGGSSYNEQFF

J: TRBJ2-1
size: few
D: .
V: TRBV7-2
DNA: TGTGCCAGCAGCCACGCAAGGGGGGGGAGCGATGAGCAGTTCTTC
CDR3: CASSHARGGSDEQFF

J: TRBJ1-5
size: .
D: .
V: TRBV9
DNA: TGTGCCAGCAGCGCCCAACCCGGGACATTAAATAATCAGCCCCAGCATTTT
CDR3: CASSAQPGTLNNQPQHF

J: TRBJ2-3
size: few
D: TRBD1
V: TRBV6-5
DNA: TGTGCCAGCAGTTACACAGGGGCCCAAGTCGACGAGGATACGCAGTATTTT
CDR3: CASSYTGAQVDEDTQYF

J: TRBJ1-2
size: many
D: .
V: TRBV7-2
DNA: TGTGCCAGCAGCTTAGCGGGGCCGTACTATGGCTACACCTTC
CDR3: CASSLAGPYYGYTF

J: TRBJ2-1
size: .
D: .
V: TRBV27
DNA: TGTGCCAGCAGTTTTTCTAGCTGGAATGAGCAGTTCTTC
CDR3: CASSFSSWNEQFF

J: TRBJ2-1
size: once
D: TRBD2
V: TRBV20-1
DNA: TGCAGTGCTAGCGTCCTAGCGGGGGGGCTTTACAATGAGCAGTTCTTC
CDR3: CSASVLAGGLYNEQFF

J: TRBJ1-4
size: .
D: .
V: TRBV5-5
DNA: TGTGCCAGCAGCTTGGTGTTAACAGCCGCGCCTGAAAAACTGTTTTTT
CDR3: CASSLVLTAAPEKLFF

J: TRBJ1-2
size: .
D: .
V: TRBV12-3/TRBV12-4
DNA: TGTGCCAGCAGTTTAGTAGGACACCTTCTTTCGGGCTACACCTTC
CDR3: CASSLVGHLLSGYTF

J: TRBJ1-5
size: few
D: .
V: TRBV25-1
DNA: TGTGCCAGCAGTGAATATCACACGCCCGGAGATAGCAATCAGCCCCAGCATTTT
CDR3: CASSEYHTPGDSNQPQHF

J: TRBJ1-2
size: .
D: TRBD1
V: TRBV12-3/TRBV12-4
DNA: TGTGCCAGCAGCCCCGGGGACAGGGGCTATGGCTACACCTTC
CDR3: CASSPGDRGYGYTF

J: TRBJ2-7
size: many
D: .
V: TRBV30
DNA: TGTGCCTGGAGGTCCATCACTGGCTACGAGCAGTACTTC
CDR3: CAWRSITGYEQYF

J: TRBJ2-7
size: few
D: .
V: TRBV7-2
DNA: TGTGCCAGCAGCTTGAGGCAGGGCCCTGAGCCTTACGAGCAGTACTTC
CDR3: CASSLRQGPEPYEQYF

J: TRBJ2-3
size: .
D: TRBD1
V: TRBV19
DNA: TGTGCCAGTAGTTCGTACAGGGGGCGTATGACAGATACGCAGTATTTT
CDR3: CASSSYRGRMTDTQYF

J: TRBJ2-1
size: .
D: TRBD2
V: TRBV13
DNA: TGTGCCAGCAGCTTAAATCTAGCGGGGGGCTACTCCTACAATGAGCAGTTCTTC
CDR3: CASSLNLAGGYSYNEQFF

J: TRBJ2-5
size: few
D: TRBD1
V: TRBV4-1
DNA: TGCGCCAGCAGCCCTCAGGGGGTTGGAGAGACCCAGTACTTC
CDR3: CASSPQGVGETQYF

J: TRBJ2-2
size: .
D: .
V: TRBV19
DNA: TGTGCCAGTAGTATGATAACGACCAACACCGGGGAGCTGTTTTTT
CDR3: CASSMITTNTGELFF

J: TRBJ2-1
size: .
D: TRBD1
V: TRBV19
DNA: TGTGCCACCCGATCGGGACAGGGTATGGCAGATGAGCAGTTCTTC
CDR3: CATRSGQGMADEQFF

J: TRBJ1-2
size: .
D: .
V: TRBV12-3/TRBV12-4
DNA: TGTGCCAGCAGTCGTCATCCTACCAGGGGCTCCTATGGCTACACCTTC
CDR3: CASSRHPTRGSYGYTF

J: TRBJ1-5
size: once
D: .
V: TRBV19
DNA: TGTGCCAGTACGGTCGGCGTGGGTGTCCAGCCCCAGCATTTT
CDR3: CASTVGVGVQPQHF

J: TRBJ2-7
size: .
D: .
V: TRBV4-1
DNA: TGCGCCAGCAGCCAAGTTGGGGAGTACGAGCAGTACTTC
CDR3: CASSQVGEYEQYF

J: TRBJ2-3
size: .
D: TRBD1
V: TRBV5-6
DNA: TGTGCCAGCAGCTTGGTGACAGGGGGCGCATCAGATACGCAGTATTTT
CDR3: CASSLVTGGASDTQYF

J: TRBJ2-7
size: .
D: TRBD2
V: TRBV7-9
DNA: TGTGCCAGCAGCAACTCAGGCGGGGGGGCGAAAGAGCAGTACTTC
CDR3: CASSNSGGGAKEQYF

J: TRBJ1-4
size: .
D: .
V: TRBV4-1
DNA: TGCGCCAGCAGACCCTCCGGGACATGGGAAAAACTGTTTTTT
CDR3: CASRPSGTWEKLFF

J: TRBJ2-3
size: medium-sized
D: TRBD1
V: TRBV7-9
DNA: TGTGCCAGCAGCGGGCGGGCAACCGGGACAGGATTCACAGATACGCAGTATTTT
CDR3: CASSGRATGTGFTDTQYF

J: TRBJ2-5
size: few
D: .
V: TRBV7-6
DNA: TGTGCCAGCAGCGAAGGGGGGCGCCAAGAGACCCAGTACTTC
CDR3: CASSEGGRQETQYF

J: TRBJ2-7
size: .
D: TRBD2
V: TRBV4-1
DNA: TGCGCCAGCAGCCAGTCCGGACTAGCGTACGACGAGCAGTACTTC
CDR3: CASSQSGLAYDEQYF

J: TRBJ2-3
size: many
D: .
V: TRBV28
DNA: TGTGCCAGCAGTTTATCTGGGGTACGCCTGGCAGATACGCAGTATTTT
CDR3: CASSLSGVRLADTQYF

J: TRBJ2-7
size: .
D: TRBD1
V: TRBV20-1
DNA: TGCAGTGCTAGAGTTATCTTGGACAGGGGCCACGAGCAGTACTTC
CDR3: CSARVILDRGHEQYF

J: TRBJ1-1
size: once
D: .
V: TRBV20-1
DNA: TGCAGTGCTACCCAAACAGAGGGCACTGAAGCTTTCTTT
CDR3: CSATQTEGTEAFF

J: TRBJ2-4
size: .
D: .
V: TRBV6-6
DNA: TGTGCCAGCAGTTATGAAGGTCCGAACATTCAGTACTTC
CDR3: CASSYEGPNIQYF

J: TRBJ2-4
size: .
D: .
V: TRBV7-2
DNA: TGTGCCAGCAGCTTATCCCCAGGACTCTCGGACATTCAGTACTTC
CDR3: CASSLSPGLSDIQYF

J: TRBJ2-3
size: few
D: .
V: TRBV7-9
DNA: TGTGCCAGCAGCTTAGTCCTGGGCGGCACAGATACGCAGTATTTT
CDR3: CASSLVLGGTDTQYF

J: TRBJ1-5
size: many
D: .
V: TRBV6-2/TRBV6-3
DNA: TGTGCCAGCAGAAAAGGGGCGACTAGCAATCAGCCCCAGCATTTT
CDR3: CASRKGATSNQPQHF

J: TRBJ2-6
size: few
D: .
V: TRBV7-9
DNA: TGTGCCAGCAGCCGAAGGACGGAAACCTCTGGGGCCAACGTCCTGACTTTC
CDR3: CASSRRTETSGANVLTF

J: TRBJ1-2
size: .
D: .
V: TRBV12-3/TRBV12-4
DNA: TGTGCCAGCAGCCTCGACCGGCAGGGTAGCTATGGCTACACCTTC
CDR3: CASSLDRQGSYGYTF

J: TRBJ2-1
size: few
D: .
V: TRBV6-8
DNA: TGTGCCAGCAGTTTAGTTTCCCCATACAATGAGCAGTTCTTC
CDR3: CASSLVSPYNEQFF